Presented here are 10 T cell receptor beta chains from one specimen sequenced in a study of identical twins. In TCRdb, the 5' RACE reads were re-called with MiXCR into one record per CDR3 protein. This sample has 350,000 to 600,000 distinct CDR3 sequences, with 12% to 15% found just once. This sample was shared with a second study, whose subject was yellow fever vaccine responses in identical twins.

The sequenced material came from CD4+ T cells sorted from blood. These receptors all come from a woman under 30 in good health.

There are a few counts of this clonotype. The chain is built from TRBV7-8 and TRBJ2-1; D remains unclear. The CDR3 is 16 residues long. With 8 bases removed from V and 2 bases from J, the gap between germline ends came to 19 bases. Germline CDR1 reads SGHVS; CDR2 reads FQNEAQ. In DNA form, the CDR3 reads TGTGCCAGCGTATCAGAGACCTACGGCCCCTACAATGAGCAGTTCTTC. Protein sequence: CASVSETYGPYNEQFF. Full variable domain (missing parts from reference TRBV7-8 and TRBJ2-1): GAGVSQSPRYKVAKRGQDVALRCDPISGHVSLFWYQQALGQGPEFLTYFQNEAQLDKSGLPSDRFFAERPEGSVSTLKIQRTQQEDSAVYLCASVSETYGPYNEQFFGPGTRLTVL.

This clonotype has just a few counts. Here the CDR3 reads CASSFGWRGTSYEQYF. The CDR3 nucleotides read TGTGCCAGCAGCTTCGGTTGGAGAGGCACCTCCTACGAGCAGTACTTC. V is TRBV11-2 and J is TRBJ2-7; D is undetermined. The CDR3 runs to 16 residues. Trimming removed 3 bases from V and 0 bases from J, with 15 bases in between. CDR1 SGHAT and CDR2 FQNNGV come from the germline V gene.

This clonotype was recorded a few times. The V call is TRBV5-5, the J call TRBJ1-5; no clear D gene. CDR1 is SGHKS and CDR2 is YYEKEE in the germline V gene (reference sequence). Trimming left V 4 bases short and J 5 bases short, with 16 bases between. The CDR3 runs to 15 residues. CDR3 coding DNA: TGTGCCAGCAGCAGCCGGGATATGGTGTATCAGCCCCAGCATTTT. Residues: CASSSRDMVYQPQHF. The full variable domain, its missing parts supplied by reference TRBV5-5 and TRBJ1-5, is DAGVTQSPTHLIKTRGQQVTLRCSPISGHKSVSWYQQVLGQGPQFIFQYYEKEERGRGNFPDRFSARQFPNYSSELNVNALLLGDSALYLCASSSRDMVYQPQHFGDGTRLSIL.

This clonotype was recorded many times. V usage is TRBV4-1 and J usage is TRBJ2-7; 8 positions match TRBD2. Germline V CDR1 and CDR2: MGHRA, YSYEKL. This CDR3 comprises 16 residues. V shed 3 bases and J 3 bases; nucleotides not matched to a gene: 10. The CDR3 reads CASSHTTGTRFYEQYF. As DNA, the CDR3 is TGCGCCAGCAGCCATACGACCGGGACTAGATTCTACGAGCAGTACTTC.

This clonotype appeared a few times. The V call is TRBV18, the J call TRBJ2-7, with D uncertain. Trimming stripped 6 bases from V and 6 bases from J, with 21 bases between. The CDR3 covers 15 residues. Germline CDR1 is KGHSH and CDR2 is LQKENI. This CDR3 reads CASSRSDPQFGEQYF. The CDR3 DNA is TGTGCCAGCTCTCGATCGGACCCCCAATTTGGCGAGCAGTACTTC.

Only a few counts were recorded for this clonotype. The CDR3 is CAIRRGSYNEQFF. The CDR3 coding sequence is TGTGCCATCCGGAGGGGCTCCTACAATGAGCAGTTCTTC. The chain recombines TRBV6-2 or TRBV6-3 with TRBJ2-1; tentative D call: TRBD2 (6 bases). V was shortened by 10 bases and J by 0 bases, with 10 bases between the two germline ends. This CDR3 region has 13 residues. Germline V gene sequence: CDR1 MNHEY, CDR2 SVGEGT.

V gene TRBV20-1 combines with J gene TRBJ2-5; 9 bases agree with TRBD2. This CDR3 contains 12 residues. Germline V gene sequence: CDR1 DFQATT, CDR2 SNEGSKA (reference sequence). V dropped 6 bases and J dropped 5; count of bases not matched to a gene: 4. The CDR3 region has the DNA TGCAGTGCGCGGACTAGCGCCGAGACCCAGTACTTC. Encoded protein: CSARTSAETQYF.

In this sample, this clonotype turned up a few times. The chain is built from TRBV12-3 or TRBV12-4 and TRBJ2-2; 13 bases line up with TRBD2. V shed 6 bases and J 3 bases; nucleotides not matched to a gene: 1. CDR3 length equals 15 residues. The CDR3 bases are TGTGCCAGCAGGGGACTAGCGGGATACACCGGGGAGCTGTTTTTT. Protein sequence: CASRGLAGYTGELFF.

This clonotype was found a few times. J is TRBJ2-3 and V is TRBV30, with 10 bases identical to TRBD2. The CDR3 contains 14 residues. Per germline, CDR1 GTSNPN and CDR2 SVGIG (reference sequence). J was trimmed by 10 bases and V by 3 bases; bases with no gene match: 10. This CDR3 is CAWSGAAGGPPQYF. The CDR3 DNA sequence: TGTGCCTGGAGCGGGGCAGCGGGGGGGCCCCCGCAGTATTTT.

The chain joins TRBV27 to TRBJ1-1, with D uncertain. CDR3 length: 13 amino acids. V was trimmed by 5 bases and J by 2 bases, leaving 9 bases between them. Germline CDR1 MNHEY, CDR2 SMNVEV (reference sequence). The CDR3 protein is CASSVEANTEAFF. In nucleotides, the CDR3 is TGTGCCAGCAGTGTTGAGGCTAACACTGAAGCTTTCTTT.